This T cell receptor (beta chain) appears in the sequencing data of a study of shared clonotypes between healthy human individuals. Overall study context: The people who gave samples were a couple of women and a few men aged 18 to 49. Three plates were used per donor for CD4 naive, three for CD4 memory, two for CD8 naive and one for CD8 memory.

Findings and caveats of the study: Incompleteness in sorted-subset sequencing, despite large depth, was shown by rarefaction.

V shed 0 bases and J shed 4 bases, with 5 bases lying between them. Germline CDR1 reads SGDLS; CDR2 reads YYNGEE. This CDR3 is built from 13 residues. The repertoire was sequenced with immunoSEQ multiplex PCR; TCRdb's copy has only in-frame clones and lacks some. The table includes hundreds of thousands of clones, 95% to 96% detected once. On this clone itself: Its antigen is as yet unknown. Additional DNA sequences in this sample encode the identical CDR3.

CD45RO negativity and positive selection for CCR7 defined naive CD8 cells, a population that excluded terminally differentiated effector memory CD45RA+ cells. The study drew its donors from healthy HIV-negative adults without recent acute infections or vaccinations. The chain recombines TRBV9 with TRBJ1-5, with D possibly being TRBD1 (5 bases). This clonotype was obtained from a woman aged 25 to 39 in good health. The sequencing input was naive CD8+ T cells sorted from blood. The CDR3 sequence is CASSVGQNQPQHF. In nucleotides, the CDR3 is TGTGCCAGCAGCGTAGGACAGAATCAGCCCCAGCATTTT.